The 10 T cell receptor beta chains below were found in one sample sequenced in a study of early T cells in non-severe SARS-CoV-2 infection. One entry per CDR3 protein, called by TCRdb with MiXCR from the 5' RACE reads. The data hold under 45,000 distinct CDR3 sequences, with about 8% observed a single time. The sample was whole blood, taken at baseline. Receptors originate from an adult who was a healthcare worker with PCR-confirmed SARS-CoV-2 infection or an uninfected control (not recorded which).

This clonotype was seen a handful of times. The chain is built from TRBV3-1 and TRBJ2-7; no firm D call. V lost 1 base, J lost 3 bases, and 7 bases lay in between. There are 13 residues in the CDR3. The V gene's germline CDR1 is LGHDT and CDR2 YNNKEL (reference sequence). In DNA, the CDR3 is TGTGCCAGCAGCCAAGGTGAACGCTACGAGCAGTACTTC. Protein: CASSQGERYEQYF.

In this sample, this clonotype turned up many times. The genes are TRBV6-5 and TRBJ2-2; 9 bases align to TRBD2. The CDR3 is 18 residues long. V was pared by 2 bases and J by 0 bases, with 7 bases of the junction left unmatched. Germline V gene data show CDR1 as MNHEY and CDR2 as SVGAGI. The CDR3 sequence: CASSYRGSGRTNTGELFF. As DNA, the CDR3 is TGTGCCAGCAGTTACCGAGGCAGCGGGAGGACGAACACCGGGGAGCTGTTTTTT.

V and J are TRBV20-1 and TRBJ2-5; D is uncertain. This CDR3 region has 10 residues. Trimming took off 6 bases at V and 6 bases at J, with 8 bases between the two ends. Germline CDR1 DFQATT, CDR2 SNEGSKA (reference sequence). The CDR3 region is CSATLKTQYF. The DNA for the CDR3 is TGCAGTGCCACCCTTAAGACCCAGTACTTC.

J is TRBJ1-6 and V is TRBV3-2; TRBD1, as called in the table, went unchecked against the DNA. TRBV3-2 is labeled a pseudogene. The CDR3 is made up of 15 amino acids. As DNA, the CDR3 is TGTGCCAGCAGCCAGCACCGGGACAGGGGTTCACCCCTCCACTTT. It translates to CASSQHRDRGSPLHF.

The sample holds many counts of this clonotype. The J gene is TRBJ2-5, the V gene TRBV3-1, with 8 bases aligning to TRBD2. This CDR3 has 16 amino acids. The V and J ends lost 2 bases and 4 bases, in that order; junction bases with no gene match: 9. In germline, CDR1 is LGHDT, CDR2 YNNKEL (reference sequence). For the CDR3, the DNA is TGTGCCAGCAGCCAATTCGGGGGGGCCGAGGGAGAGACCCAGTACTTC. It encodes CASSQFGGAEGETQYF.

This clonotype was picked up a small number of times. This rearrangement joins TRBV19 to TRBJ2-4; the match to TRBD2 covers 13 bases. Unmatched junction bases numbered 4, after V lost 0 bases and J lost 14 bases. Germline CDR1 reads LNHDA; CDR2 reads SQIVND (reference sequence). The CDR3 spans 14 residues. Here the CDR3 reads CASSIDRGLAGKYF. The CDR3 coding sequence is TGTGCCAGTAGTATAGATCGGGGACTAGCGGGGAAGTACTTC.

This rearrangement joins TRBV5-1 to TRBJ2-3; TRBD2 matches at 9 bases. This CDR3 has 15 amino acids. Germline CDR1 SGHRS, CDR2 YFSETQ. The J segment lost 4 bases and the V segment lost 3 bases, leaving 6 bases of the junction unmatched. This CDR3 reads CASSSSGGRADTQYF. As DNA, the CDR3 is TGCGCCAGCAGCTCCAGCGGGGGGAGGGCAGATACGCAGTATTTT.

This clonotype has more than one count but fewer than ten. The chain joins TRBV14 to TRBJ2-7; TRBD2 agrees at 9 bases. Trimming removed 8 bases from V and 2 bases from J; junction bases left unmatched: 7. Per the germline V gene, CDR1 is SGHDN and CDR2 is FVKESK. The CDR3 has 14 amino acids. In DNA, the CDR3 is TGTGCCAGCCGACAAGCTAGCGGGGCCTACGAGCAGTACTTC. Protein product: CASRQASGAYEQYF. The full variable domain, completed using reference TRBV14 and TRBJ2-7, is EAGVTQFPSHSVIEKGQTVTLRCDPISGHDNLYWYRRVMGKEIKFLLHFVKESKQDESGMPNNRFLAERTGGTYSTLKVQPAELEDSGVYFCASRQASGAYEQYFGPGTRLTVT.

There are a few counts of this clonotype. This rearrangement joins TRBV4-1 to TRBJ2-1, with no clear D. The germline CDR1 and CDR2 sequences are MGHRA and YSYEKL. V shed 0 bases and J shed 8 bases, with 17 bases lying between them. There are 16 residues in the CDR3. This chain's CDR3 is CASSQDKVAGRDEQFF. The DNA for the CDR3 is TGCGCCAGCAGCCAAGATAAGGTAGCAGGTAGGGATGAGCAGTTCTTC.

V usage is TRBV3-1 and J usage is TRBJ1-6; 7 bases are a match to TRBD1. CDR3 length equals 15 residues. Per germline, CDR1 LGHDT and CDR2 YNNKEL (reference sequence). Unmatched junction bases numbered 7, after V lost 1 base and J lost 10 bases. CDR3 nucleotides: TGTGCCAGCAGCCAAGCGAGGGGGCCGGGATCACCCCTCCACTTT. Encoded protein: CASSQARGPGSPLHF.